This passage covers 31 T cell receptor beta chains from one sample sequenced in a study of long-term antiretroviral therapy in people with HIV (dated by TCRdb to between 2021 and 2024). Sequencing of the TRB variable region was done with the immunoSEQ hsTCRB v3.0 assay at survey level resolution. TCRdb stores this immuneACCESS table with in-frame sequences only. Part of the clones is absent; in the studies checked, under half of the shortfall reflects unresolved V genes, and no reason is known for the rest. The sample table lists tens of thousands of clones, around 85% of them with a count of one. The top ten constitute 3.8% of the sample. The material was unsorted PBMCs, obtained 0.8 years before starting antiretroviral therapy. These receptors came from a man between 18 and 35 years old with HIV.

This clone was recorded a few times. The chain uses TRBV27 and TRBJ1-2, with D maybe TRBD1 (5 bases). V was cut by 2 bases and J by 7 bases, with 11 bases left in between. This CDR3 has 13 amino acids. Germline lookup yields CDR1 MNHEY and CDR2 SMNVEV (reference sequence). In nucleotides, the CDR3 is TGTGCCAGCAGTTTAGGGACTATGGCTGGCTACACCTTC. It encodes CASSLGTMAGYTF.

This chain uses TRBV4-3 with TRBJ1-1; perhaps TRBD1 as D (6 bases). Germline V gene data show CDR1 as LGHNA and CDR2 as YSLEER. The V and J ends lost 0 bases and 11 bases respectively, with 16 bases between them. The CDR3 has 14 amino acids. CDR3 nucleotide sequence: TGCGCCAGCAGCCAAGAGAGGACAGCCCTTGTTGCTTTCTTT. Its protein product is CASSQERTALVAFF.

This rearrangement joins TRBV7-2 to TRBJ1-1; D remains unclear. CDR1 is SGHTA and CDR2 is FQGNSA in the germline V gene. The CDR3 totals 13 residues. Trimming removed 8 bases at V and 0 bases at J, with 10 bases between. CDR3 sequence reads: CASSTKMNTEAFF. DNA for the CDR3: TGTGCCAGCTCGACAAAAATGAACACTGAAGCTTTCTTT.

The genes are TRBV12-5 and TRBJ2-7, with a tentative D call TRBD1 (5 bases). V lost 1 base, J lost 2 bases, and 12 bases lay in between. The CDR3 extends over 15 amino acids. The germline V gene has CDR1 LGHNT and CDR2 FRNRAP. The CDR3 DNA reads TGTGCTAGTGGTTTGGGCATGACAGAGGCCTACGAGCAGTACTTC. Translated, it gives CASGLGMTEAYEQYF.

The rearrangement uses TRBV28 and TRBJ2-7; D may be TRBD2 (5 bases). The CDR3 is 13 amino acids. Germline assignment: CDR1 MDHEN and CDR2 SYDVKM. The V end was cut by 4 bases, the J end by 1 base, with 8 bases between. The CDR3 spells CASSYRESYEQYF. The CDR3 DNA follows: TGTGCCAGCAGTTACCGGGAATCCTACGAGCAGTACTTC.

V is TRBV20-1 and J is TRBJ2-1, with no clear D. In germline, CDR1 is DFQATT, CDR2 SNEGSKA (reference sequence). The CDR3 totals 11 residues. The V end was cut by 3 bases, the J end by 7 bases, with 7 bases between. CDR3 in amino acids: CSASPRNEQFF. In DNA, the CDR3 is TGCAGTGCTAGTCCCCGGAATGAGCAGTTCTTC.

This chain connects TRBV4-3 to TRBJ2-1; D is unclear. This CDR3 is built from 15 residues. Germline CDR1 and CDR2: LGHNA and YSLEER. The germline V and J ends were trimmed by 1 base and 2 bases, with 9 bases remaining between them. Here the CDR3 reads CASSQAPVTYNEQFF. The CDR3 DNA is TGCGCCAGCAGCCAAGCCCCAGTTACCTACAATGAGCAGTTCTTC.

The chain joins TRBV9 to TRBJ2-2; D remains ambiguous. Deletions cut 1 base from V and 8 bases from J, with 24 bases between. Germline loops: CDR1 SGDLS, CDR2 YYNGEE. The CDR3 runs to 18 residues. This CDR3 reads CASSVSLTLEPGKGELFF. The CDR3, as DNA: TGTGCCAGCAGCGTATCCCTAACCCTAGAACCTGGCAAAGGGGAGCTGTTTTTT.

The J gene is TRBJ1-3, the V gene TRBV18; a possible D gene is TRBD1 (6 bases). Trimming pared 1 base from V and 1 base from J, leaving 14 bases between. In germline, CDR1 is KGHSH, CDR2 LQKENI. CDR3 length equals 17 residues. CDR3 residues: CASSPQTGKISGNTIYF. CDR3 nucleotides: TGTGCCAGCTCACCACAGACAGGCAAGATTTCTGGAAACACCATATATTTT.

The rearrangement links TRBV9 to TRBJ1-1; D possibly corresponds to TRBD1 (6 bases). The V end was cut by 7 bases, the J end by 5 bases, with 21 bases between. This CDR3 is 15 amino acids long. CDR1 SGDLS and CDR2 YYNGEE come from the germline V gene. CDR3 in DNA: TGTGCCAGCTCACTTGAAGGGGGAGGATGGACTGAAGCTTTCTTT. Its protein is CASSLEGGGWTEAFF.

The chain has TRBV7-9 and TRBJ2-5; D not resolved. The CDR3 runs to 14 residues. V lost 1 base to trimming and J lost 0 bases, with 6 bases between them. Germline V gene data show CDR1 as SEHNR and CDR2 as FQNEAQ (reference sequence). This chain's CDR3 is CASSLGEYQETQYF. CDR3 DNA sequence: TGTGCCAGCAGCTTAGGAGAGTACCAAGAGACCCAGTACTTC.

The CDR3 DNA follows: TGTGCCAGCAGCTTACGGCAGGGATACACCATATATTTT. Its translation is CASSLRQGYTIYF. The rearrangement joins TRBV7-9 to TRBJ1-3; TRBD1 might be the D (5 bases). Germline CDR1 reads SEHNR; CDR2 reads FQNEAQ (reference sequence). The ends were cut back, 2 bases at V and 8 bases at J, with 10 bases in the middle. The CDR3 extends over 13 amino acids.

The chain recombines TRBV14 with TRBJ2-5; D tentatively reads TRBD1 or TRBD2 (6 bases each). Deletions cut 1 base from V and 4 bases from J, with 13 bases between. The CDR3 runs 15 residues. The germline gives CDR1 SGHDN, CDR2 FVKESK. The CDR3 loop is CASSQGPGALETQYF. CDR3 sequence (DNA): TGTGCCAGCAGCCAAGGGCCGGGGGCTCTAGAGACCCAGTACTTC.

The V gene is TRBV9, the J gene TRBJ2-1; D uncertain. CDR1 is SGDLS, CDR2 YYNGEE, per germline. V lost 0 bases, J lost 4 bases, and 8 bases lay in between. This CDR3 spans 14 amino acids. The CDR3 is CASSVAGQYNEQFF. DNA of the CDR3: TGTGCCAGCAGCGTAGCTGGGCAGTACAATGAGCAGTTCTTC. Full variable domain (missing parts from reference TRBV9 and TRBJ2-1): DSGVTQTPKHLITATGQRVTLRCSPRSGDLSVYWYQQSLDQGLQFLIQYYNGEERAKGNILERFSAQQFPDLHSELNLSSLELGDSALYFCASSVAGQYNEQFFGPGTRLTVL.

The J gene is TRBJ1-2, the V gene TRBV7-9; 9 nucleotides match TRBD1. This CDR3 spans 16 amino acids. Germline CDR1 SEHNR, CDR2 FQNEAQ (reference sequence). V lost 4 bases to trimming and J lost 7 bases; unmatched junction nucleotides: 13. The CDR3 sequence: CASSSHRGTGIGGYTF. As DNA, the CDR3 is TGTGCCAGCAGCTCCCACCGAGGGACAGGGATTGGTGGCTACACCTTC.

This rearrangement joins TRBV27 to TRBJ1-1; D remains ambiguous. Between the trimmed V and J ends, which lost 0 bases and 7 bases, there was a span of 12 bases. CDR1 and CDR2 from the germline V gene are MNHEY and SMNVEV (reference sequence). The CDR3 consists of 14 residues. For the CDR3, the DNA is TGTGCCAGCAGTTTATCAGTCGTTGGGAGTGAAGCTTTCTTT. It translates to CASSLSVVGSEAFF.

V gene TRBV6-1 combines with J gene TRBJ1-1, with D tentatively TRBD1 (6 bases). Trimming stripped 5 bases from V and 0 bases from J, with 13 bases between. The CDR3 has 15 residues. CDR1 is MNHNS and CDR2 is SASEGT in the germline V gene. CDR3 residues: CASSPRGVMNTEAFF. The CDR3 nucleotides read TGTGCCAGCAGTCCAAGGGGGGTTATGAACACTGAAGCTTTCTTT.

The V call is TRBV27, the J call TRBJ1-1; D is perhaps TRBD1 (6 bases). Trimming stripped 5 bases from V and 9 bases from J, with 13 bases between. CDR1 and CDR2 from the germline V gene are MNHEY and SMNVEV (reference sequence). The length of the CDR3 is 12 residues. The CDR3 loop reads CASSRGGQQAFF. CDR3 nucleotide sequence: TGTGCCAGCAGTAGGGGGGGTCAGCAAGCTTTCTTT.

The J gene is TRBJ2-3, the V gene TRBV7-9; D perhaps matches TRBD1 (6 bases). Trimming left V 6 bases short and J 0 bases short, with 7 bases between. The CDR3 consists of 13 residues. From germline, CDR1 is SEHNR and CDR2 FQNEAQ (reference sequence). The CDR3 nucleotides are TGTGCCAGCAGGGACAGTAGCACAGATACGCAGTATTTT. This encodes CASRDSSTDTQYF.

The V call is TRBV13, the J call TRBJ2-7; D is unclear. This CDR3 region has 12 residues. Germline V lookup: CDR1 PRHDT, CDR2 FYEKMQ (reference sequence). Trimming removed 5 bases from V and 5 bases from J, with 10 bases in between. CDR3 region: CASSEVDHEQYF. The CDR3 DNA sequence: TGTGCCAGCAGCGAGGTAGACCACGAGCAGTACTTC. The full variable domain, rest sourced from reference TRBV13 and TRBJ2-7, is AAGVIQSPRHLIKEKRETATLKCYPIPRHDTVYWYQQGPGQDPQFLISFYEKMQSDKGSIPDRFSAQQFSDYHSELNMSSLELGDSALYFCASSEVDHEQYFGPGTRLTVT.

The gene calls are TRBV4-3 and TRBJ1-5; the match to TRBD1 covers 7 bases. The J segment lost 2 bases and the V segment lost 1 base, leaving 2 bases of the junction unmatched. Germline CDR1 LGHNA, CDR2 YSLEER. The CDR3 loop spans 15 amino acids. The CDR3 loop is CASSQGDRGNQPQHF. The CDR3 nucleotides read TGCGCCAGCAGCCAAGGGGACAGAGGCAATCAGCCCCAGCATTTT.

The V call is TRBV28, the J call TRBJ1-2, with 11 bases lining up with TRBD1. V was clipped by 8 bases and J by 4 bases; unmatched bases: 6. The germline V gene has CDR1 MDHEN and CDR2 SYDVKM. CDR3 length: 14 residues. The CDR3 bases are TGTGCCAGCGGTGGACAGGGGGCGAGCTATGGCTACACCTTC. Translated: CASGGQGASYGYTF.

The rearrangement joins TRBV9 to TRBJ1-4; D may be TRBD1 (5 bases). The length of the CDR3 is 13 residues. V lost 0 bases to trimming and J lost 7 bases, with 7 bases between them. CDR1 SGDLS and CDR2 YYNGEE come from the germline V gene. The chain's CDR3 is CASSVGGGEKLFF. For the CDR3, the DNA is TGTGCCAGCAGCGTAGGGGGGGGTGAAAAACTGTTTTTT.

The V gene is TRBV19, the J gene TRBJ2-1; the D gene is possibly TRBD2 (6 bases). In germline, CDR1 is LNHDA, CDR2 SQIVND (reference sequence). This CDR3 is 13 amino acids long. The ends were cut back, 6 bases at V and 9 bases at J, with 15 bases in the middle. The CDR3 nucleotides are TGTGCCAGTAGCCGCCTTAGGAGGGGTGAGCAGTTCTTC. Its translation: CASSRLRRGEQFF.

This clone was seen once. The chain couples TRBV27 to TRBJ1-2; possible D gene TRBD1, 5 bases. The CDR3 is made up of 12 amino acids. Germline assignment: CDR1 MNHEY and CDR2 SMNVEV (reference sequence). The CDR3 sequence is CVSGRGNYGYTF. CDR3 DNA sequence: TGTGTCTCCGGGAGGGGTAACTATGGCTACACCTTC.

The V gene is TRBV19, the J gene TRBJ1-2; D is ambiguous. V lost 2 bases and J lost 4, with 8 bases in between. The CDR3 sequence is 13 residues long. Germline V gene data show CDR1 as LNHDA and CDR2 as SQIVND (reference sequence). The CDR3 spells CASSISRSYGYTF. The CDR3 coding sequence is TGTGCCAGTAGTATAAGCAGGAGCTATGGCTACACCTTC.

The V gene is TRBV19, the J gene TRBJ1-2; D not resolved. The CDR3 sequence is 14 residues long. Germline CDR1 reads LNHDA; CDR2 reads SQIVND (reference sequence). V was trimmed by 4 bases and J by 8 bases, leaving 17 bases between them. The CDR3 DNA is TGTGCCAGTAGTAGGCAGGCTCTCCCTATCGGCTACACCTTC. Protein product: CASSRQALPIGYTF.

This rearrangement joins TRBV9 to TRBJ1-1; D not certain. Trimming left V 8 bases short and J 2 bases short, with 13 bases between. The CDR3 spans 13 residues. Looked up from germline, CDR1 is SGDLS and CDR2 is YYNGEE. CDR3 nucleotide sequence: TGTGCCAGTGGACGCTCCGTAAACACTGAAGCTTTCTTT. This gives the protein CASGRSVNTEAFF. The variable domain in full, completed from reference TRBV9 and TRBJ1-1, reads DSGVTQTPKHLITATGQRVTLRCSPRSGDLSVYWYQQSLDQGLQFLIQYYNGEERAKGNILERFSAQQFPDLHSELNLSSLELGDSALYFCASGRSVNTEAFFGQGTRLTVV.

CDR3 protein: CASSPTLPAYNEQFF. The DNA for the CDR3 is TGCGCCAGCAGCCCTACATTACCAGCCTACAATGAGCAGTTCTTC. The chain joins TRBV5-1 to TRBJ2-1; D gene uncertain. This CDR3 contains 15 residues. Germline loops: CDR1 SGHRS, CDR2 YFSETQ. Trimming left V 4 bases short and J 2 bases short, with 13 bases between. The variable domain in full, completed from reference TRBV5-1 and TRBJ2-1, reads KAGVTQTPRYLIKTRGQQVTLSCSPISGHRSVSWYQQTPGQGLQFLFEYFSETQRNKGNFPGRFSGRQFSNSRSEMNVSTLELGDSALYLCASSPTLPAYNEQFFGPGTRLTVL.

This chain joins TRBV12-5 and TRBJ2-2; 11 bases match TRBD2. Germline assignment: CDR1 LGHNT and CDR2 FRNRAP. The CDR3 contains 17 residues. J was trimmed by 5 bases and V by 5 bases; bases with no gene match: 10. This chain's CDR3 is CASGLLLAGDSTGELFF. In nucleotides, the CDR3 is TGTGCTAGTGGTCTATTACTAGCGGGAGATAGTACCGGGGAGCTGTTTTTT. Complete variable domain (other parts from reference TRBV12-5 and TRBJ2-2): DARVTQTPRHKVTEMGQEVTMRCQPILGHNTVFWYRQTMMQGLELLAYFRNRAPLDDSGMPKDRFSAEMPDATLATLKIQPSEPRDSAVYFCASGLLLAGDSTGELFFGEGSRLTVL.

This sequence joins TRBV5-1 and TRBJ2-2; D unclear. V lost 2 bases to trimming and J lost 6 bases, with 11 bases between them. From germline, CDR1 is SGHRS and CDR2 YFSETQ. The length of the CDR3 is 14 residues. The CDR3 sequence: CASSLRAGPGELFF. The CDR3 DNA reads TGCGCCAGCAGCTTACGGGCCGGCCCCGGGGAGCTGTTTTTT. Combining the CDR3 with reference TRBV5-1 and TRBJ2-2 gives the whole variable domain KAGVTQTPRYLIKTRGQQVTLSCSPISGHRSVSWYQQTPGQGLQFLFEYFSETQRNKGNFPGRFSGRQFSNSRSEMNVSTLELGDSALYLCASSLRAGPGELFFGEGSRLTVL.